These 21 T cell receptor beta chains came from one sample sequenced in a study of CD8 T cells in Susac syndrome. With random hexamers, 0.5 to 1 ug RNA was reverse transcribed. TCRdb ran MiXCR on the immunoSEQ multiplex PCR reads and lists one entry per CDR3 protein. The sample shows 69,000 or so distinct CDR3 sequences, approximately 95% of them seen only once. Sequenced: CD8+ T cells from PBMCs. These receptor sequences come from a human donor in good health.

The CDR3 nucleotides read TGTGCCAGCGGACTCGGAAACGAGCAGTACTTC. It is translated as CASGLGNEQYF. This chain links TRBV27 with TRBJ2-7; D might be TRBD2 (5 bases). Trimming shortened V by 8 bases and J by 5 bases, and 10 bases separated the two germline ends. The germline CDR1 and CDR2 sequences are MNHEY and SMNVEV (reference sequence). CDR3 length: 11 residues.

CDR3 protein: CASSAASAGELFF. The CDR3 bases are TGTGCCAGTAGTGCAGCCTCGGCCGGGGAGCTGTTTTTT. V and J are TRBV19 and TRBJ2-2; D unresolved. The CDR3 sequence is 13 residues long. V dropped 5 bases and J dropped 6 bases, with 10 bases sitting between them. Per the germline V gene, CDR1 is LNHDA and CDR2 is SQIVND (reference sequence). Drawing the rest from reference TRBV19 and TRBJ2-2, the complete variable domain is DGGITQSPKYLFRKEGQNVTLSCEQNLNHDAMYWYRQDPGQGLRLIYYSQIVNDFQKGDIAEGYSVSREKKESFPLTVTSAQKNPTAFYLCASSAASAGELFFGEGSRLTVL.

V usage is TRBV30 and J usage is TRBJ1-1; D is perhaps TRBD1 (6 bases). The CDR3 runs 13 residues. CDR1 GTSNPN and CDR2 SVGIG come from the germline V gene (reference sequence). Trimming took 8 bases from V and 5 from J, leaving 18 bases between them. The CDR3 DNA follows: TGTGCCACGACTATTGGGGGGCTGACTGAAGCTTTCTTT. This codes for CATTIGGLTEAFF. The variable domain in full, completed from reference TRBV30 and TRBJ1-1, reads SQTIHQWPATLVQPVGSPLSLECTVEGTSNPNLYWYRQAAGRGLQLLFYSVGIGQISSEVPQNLSASRPQDRQFILSSKKLLLSDSGFYLCATTIGGLTEAFFGQGTRLTVV.

This clonotype was seen just once. This chain joins TRBV7-3 and TRBJ1-1; D not certain. Germline-derived CDR1 and CDR2 are SGHTA and FQGTGA. The CDR3 sequence is 12 residues long. The ends were cut back, 11 bases at V and 1 base at J, with 11 bases in the middle. The CDR3 here is CASAAKNTEAFF. CDR3 bases: TGTGCCTCGGCAGCTAAGAACACTGAAGCTTTCTTT.

The rearrangement joins TRBV29-1 to TRBJ1-2; no firm D call. Germline V gene lookup returns CDR1 SQVTM and CDR2 ANQGSEA. Trimming pared 3 bases from V and 4 bases from J, leaving 6 bases between. This CDR3 spans 11 amino acids. The CDR3 here is CSVDEGYGYTF. DNA of the CDR3: TGCAGCGTTGACGAGGGCTATGGCTACACCTTC.

V is TRBV29-1 and J is TRBJ1-1; no definite D call. CDR3 length: 13 residues. Looked up from germline, CDR1 is SQVTM and CDR2 is ANQGSEA. Trimming removed 4 bases from V and 1 base from J, with 10 bases in between. CDR3 protein: CSVGSGGNTEAFF. CDR3 DNA: TGCAGCGTTGGATCCGGAGGGAACACTGAAGCTTTCTTT.

V and J are TRBV9 and TRBJ1-1, with 9 bases matching TRBD1. The CDR3 covers 15 residues. CDR1 and CDR2 from the germline V gene are SGDLS and YYNGEE. Unmatched junction bases numbered 11, after V lost 3 bases and J lost 8 bases. Here the CDR3 DNA reads TGTGCCAGCAGCGCCGCGGGGACAGGGAGGTCAGAAGCTTTCTTT. Its protein product is CASSAAGTGRSEAFF.

The rearrangement joins TRBV19 to TRBJ2-5; D is unresolved. Germline loops: CDR1 LNHDA, CDR2 SQIVND (reference sequence). The CDR3 sequence is 14 residues long. V lost 2 bases to trimming and J lost 4 bases, with 11 bases between them. CDR3 residues: CASSIWAYRETQYF. The CDR3 bases are TGTGCCAGTAGTATATGGGCTTACAGAGAGACCCAGTACTTC. Full variable domain (outside the CDR3, taken from reference TRBV19 and TRBJ2-5): DGGITQSPKYLFRKEGQNVTLSCEQNLNHDAMYWYRQDPGQGLRLIYYSQIVNDFQKGDIAEGYSVSREKKESFPLTVTSAQKNPTAFYLCASSIWAYRETQYFGPGTRLLVL.

V is TRBV4-3 and J is TRBJ1-2; perhaps TRBD1 as D (6 bases). V dropped 1 base and J dropped 6 bases, with 15 bases sitting between them. This CDR3 comprises 15 residues. Germline CDR1 and CDR2: LGHNA and YSLEER. The CDR3: CASSQVPTGIDGYTF. Here the CDR3 DNA reads TGCGCCAGCAGCCAAGTCCCCACAGGGATCGATGGCTACACCTTC.

The CDR3 DNA is TGCGCCAGCTACAGCGGTCCCCACAATGAGCAGTTCTTC. Residues: CASYSGPHNEQFF. The chain links TRBV5-1 to TRBJ2-1, with D possibly being TRBD2 (5 bases). The V gene's germline CDR1 is SGHRS and CDR2 YFSETQ. The V gene lost 7 bases and the J gene lost 5 bases, with 13 bases spanning the gap. The CDR3 covers 13 residues.

V is TRBV4-1 and J is TRBJ2-2; no firm D call. The CDR3 runs 16 residues. Germline V gene sequence: CDR1 MGHRA, CDR2 YSYEKL. Trimming cost V 0 bases and J 1 base, with 9 bases left between them. The CDR3 DNA is TGCGCCAGCAGCCAAGATGGGAACAAGAACACCGGGGAGCTGTTTTTT. It codes for CASSQDGNKNTGELFF.

This chain links TRBV9 with TRBJ1-1; D remains unclear. From germline, CDR1 is SGDLS and CDR2 YYNGEE. This CDR3 has 16 amino acids. V lost 3 bases to trimming and J lost 2 bases, with 17 bases between them. CDR3 protein: CASSEGGILGNTEAFF. The CDR3 DNA reads TGTGCCAGCAGCGAGGGAGGAATTCTGGGAAACACTGAAGCTTTCTTT.

The chain combines TRBV30 with TRBJ2-7, with D unclear. This CDR3 region has 12 residues. Trimming took off 1 base at V and 0 bases at J, with 4 bases between the two ends. CDR1 is GTSNPN, CDR2 SVGIG, per germline (reference sequence). As DNA, the CDR3 is TGTGCCTGGAGTGACAGCTCCTACGAGCAGTACTTC. It codes for CAWSDSSYEQYF.

This rearrangement joins TRBV3-1 to TRBJ2-3; a weak D match, TRBD1 (6 bases). In germline, CDR1 is LGHDT, CDR2 YNNKEL (reference sequence). This CDR3 is 15 amino acids long. The V end lost 4 bases, the J end lost 4 bases, and 15 bases lay between the germline ends. The CDR3 coding sequence is TGTGCCAGCAGCCCGCTGGCCAGGGGCCCAGATACGCAGTATTTT. It is translated as CASSPLARGPDTQYF.

The J gene is TRBJ1-5, the V gene TRBV2; D is uncertain. The V and J ends lost 4 bases and 4 bases respectively, with 17 bases between them. CDR1 and CDR2 from the germline V gene are SNHLY and FYNNEI. The CDR3 consists of 16 residues. Here the CDR3 reads CASSAALAAGNQPQHF. CDR3 DNA sequence: TGTGCCAGCAGTGCAGCATTGGCGGCGGGGAATCAGCCCCAGCATTTT.

The rearrangement joins TRBV4-1 to TRBJ1-2, with D possibly TRBD1 on 5 matching bases. The germline CDR1 and CDR2 sequences are MGHRA and YSYEKL. Deletions cut 1 base from V and 6 bases from J, with 9 bases between. There are 13 residues in the CDR3. The CDR3 reads CASSQGQGDGYTF. DNA for the CDR3: TGCGCCAGCAGCCAAGGGCAGGGTGATGGCTACACCTTC.

The V and J genes are TRBV6-1 and TRBJ1-1; 7 positions match TRBD1. This CDR3 region has 21 residues. Trimming removed 7 bases from V and 6 bases from J; junction bases left unmatched: 32. Germline V lookup: CDR1 MNHNS, CDR2 SASEGT. CDR3 coding DNA: TGTGCCAGCACCTTCACAACCGGGACAGCCCCGAGAAAGGGCCCGCTTGCTGAAGCTTTCTTT. It specifies CASTFTTGTAPRKGPLAEAFF.

V gene TRBV28 combines with J gene TRBJ1-5; 8 bases agree with TRBD1. The germline gives CDR1 MDHEN, CDR2 SYDVKM. The ends lost 6 bases at V and 3 bases at J; junction bases unmatched: 1. The length of the CDR3 is 13 residues. CDR3 protein: CASSRGLNQPQHF. CDR3 in DNA: TGTGCCAGCAGCAGGGGGCTCAATCAGCCCCAGCATTTT.

V gene TRBV9 combines with J gene TRBJ1-1; D call uncertain. The CDR3 sequence is 12 residues long. V shed 3 bases and J shed 7 bases, with 10 bases lying between them. Germline V gives CDR1 SGDLS, CDR2 YYNGEE. The CDR3 coding sequence is TGTGCCAGCAGCGCGGCCGGCCTTGAAGCTTTCTTT. It encodes CASSAAGLEAFF.

The chain is built from TRBV4-1 and TRBJ2-5; TRBD2 might be the D (7 bases). Deletions cut 0 bases from V and 5 bases from J, with 16 bases between. Germline V CDR1 and CDR2: MGHRA, YSYEKL. The CDR3 consists of 16 residues. CDR3 protein: CASSQDGTGGKETQYF. Written as DNA, the CDR3 is TGCGCCAGCAGCCAAGACGGAACGGGGGGCAAGGAGACCCAGTACTTC.

This clonotype was counted once. The CDR3 spells CASSAEMNLETQYF. CDR3 coding DNA: TGTGCCAGCAGTGCCGAAATGAACTTGGAGACCCAGTACTTC. The chain combines TRBV28 with TRBJ2-5; D is unclear. Germline loops: CDR1 MDHEN, CDR2 SYDVKM. V lost 5 bases and J lost 5, with 15 bases in between. The CDR3 contains 14 residues.